The entry below gives a single TCR beta chain sequence along with its context. A much larger clone differs from this one at a single base, so this may be a read error. The data belong to a study of shared clonotypes between healthy human individuals. Method: immunoSEQ multiplex PCR; TCRdb's copy keeps in-frame clones and lacks some. The sample has fewer than 500,000 clones, about three quarters seen once; the top ten hold under 15%. The length of the CDR3 is 11 residues. Germline CDR1 and CDR2: MDHEN and SYDVKM. V was trimmed by 6 bases and J by 1 base, leaving 4 bases between them. This receptor was identified in a woman in her thirties or forties in good health. Some clones in this sample may be carry-over from other donors' samples. The chain employs TRBV28 and TRBJ2-7; D not resolved. The specimen was PBMCs. For the CDR3, the DNA is TGTGCCAGCAGCAGGTCCTACGAGCAGTACTTC. Translating gives CASSRSYEQYF.